This TCR beta chain originates from a study of blood T cells in healthy people across ages. Study-wide points: A greater number of naive CD4+ cells and higher diversity distinguished long-lived donors from aged donors.

PCR was performed a second time for about 7 to 12 cycles using a sample-barcoded 5' primer and a J-beta primer mix. MiXCR, applied by TCRdb to the 5' RACE reads, yields one record per CDR3 protein. The sample has 1.2 million to 1.5 million distinct CDR3 sequences, 40% to 50% seen once. Isolating PBMCs gave at least 6.5 million of these cells per sample. Trimming cost V 6 bases and J 5 bases; bases outside gene matches: 7. Germline lookup yields CDR1 MGHRA and CDR2 YSYEKL. The CDR3 sequence is 14 residues long. This clonotype turned up a few times. The antigen is unknown. This chain connects TRBV4-1 to TRBJ2-1; 7 nucleotides line up with TRBD2. Sequencing was carried out using blood. This TCR derives from a young woman in good health. This CDR3 is CASSPGTTHNEQFF. In DNA form, the CDR3 reads TGCGCCAGCAGTCCCGGGACTACCCACAATGAGCAGTTCTTC.